The 9 T cell receptor beta chains reported below all come from one sample, sequenced in a study of monozygotic twins with inflammatory bowel disease (dated by TCRdb to between 2017 and 2020). Libraries were constructed by 5' RACE. Sequenced on an Illumina HiSeq 2500. TCRdb reprocessed the reads, so every CDR3 protein sequence counts as one entry and DNA is not shown. This sample's clone table shows 200,000 to 250,000 distinct CDR3 sequences. The ten biggest clones cover approximately 7.7% of the sample. Sequencing input: blood. These receptors all come from a human donor with ulcerative colitis or Crohn's disease, or a healthy co-twin of an affected twin (not recorded which).

The chain employs TRBV3-1 and TRBJ2-1; without DNA, the TCRdb call of TRBD2 cannot be checked. The germline V gene has CDR1 LGHDT and CDR2 YNNKEL (reference sequence). The CDR3 extends over 14 amino acids. This CDR3 reads CASSHSGAYNEQFF.

The CDR3 region is CASSLVGDAGYTF. The chain links TRBV11-2 to TRBJ1-2. Germline values: CDR1 SGHAT, CDR2 FQNNGV. The CDR3 is 13 residues long. Full variable domain (rest looked up from reference TRBV11-2 and TRBJ1-2): EAGVAQSPRYKIIEKRQSVAFWCNPISGHATLYWYQQILGQGPKLLIQFQNNGVVDDSQLPKDRFSAERLKGVDSTLKIQPAKLEDSAVYLCASSLVGDAGYTFGSGTRLTVV.

The chain is built from TRBV28 and TRBJ1-6. This CDR3 has 16 residues. The germline CDR1 and CDR2 sequences are MDHEN and SYDVKM. The CDR3 sequence is CASSLPSGAYNSPLHF.

The V gene is TRBV5-1, the J gene TRBJ2-7; there is no DNA to check the TCRdb D call of TRBD2. The germline V gene encodes CDR1 SGHRS and CDR2 YFSETQ. This CDR3 is 16 amino acids long. CDR3 amino acids: CASSFELAGPRAEQYF.

The genes are TRBV7-3 and TRBJ1-1; TCRdb proposes TRBD1, but this gene call is untestable without DNA. Per the germline V gene, CDR1 is SGHTA and CDR2 is FQGTGA. CDR3 length: 16 residues. CDR3 loop: CASSLDGRGGDAEAFF. Together with reference TRBV7-3 and TRBJ1-1, the CDR3 gives the full variable domain: GAGVSQTPSNKVTEKGKYVELRCDPISGHTALYWYRQSLGQGPEFLIYFQGTGAADDSGLPNDRFFAVRPEGSVSTLKIQRTERGDSAVYLCASSLDGRGGDAEAFFGQGTRLTVV.

The gene calls are TRBV30 and TRBJ1-2; the D call from TCRdb, TRBD1, cannot be confirmed without DNA. The CDR3 sequence is 13 residues long. The germline CDR1 and CDR2 sequences are GTSNPN and SVGIG (reference sequence). The CDR3 protein is CAWSRGLNYGYTF.

This chain connects TRBV2 to TRBJ2-2; with no DNA, the TCRdb D assignment of TRBD2 cannot be verified. The germline gives CDR1 SNHLY, CDR2 FYNNEI. CDR3 length equals 15 residues. The CDR3 spells CASSDEGGPAGELFF.

The chain uses TRBV5-1 and TRBJ2-3; TCRdb selects TRBD2, and the lack of DNA leaves this call unchecked. The germline gives CDR1 SGHRS, CDR2 YFSETQ. CDR3 size: 16 residues. The CDR3 reads CASSLPSGGATDTQYF.

The rearrangement joins TRBV5-4 to TRBJ2-7; TCRdb's D call of TRBD1 is untestable without DNA. The CDR3 runs to 16 residues. Germline V gene lookup returns CDR1 SGHNT and CDR2 YYREEE (reference sequence). CDR3 in amino acids: CASSSPGGRVISEQYF.